Listed below are T cell receptor beta chains from one sample, sequenced in a study of CD8 T cells in Susac syndrome. TCRdb recomputed calls from the immunoSEQ multiplex PCR reads with MiXCR, one row per CDR3 protein. This sample has about 94,000 distinct CDR3 sequences, with roughly 94% found just once. The sample consisted of CD4+ T cells from PBMCs. The receptors stem from a human donor with Susac syndrome. CDR3s include the opening cysteine and the closing phenylalanine or tryptophan. The D gene is left open where the match is weak. Clone size is not always given. Where it is, it says once, few, many or a class for expanded clones.

NA	TRBV6-5	NA	12	TRBJ1-6	TGTGCCAGCAGGGACGGAAATTCACCCCTCCACTTT	CASRDGNSPLHF
TRBD1	TRBV27	NA	13	TRBJ2-7	TGTGCCAGCAGTTTACAGGGGGCGGCCGAGCAGTACTTC	CASSLQGAAEQYF
TRBD2	TRBV20-1	NA	14	TRBJ2-1	TGCAGTGCTGTTAGCGGGGAATCCTACAATGAGCAGTTCTTC	CSAVSGESYNEQFF
TRBD1	TRBV7-7	NA	19	TRBJ1-6	TGTGCCAGCAGCCATCCGGGACAGGGAACCAGCTCCTATAATTCACCCCTCCACTTT	CASSHPGQGTSSYNSPLHF
NA	TRBV19	NA	14	TRBJ1-2	TGTGCCAGTAGTATACTCACATACCGTACTGGCTACACCTTC	CASSILTYRTGYTF
NA	TRBV5-6	NA	17	TRBJ1-2	TGTGCCAGCAGCTTGATAGGCAGCGCAAGACATAACTATGGCTACACCTTC	CASSLIGSARHNYGYTF
NA	TRBV30	NA	13	TRBJ2-1	TGTGCCTGGAGTAAAAAGGGAGGCAATGAGCAGTTCTTC	CAWSKKGGNEQFF
TRBD2	TRBV7-9	NA	14	TRBJ2-5	TGTGCCAGCAGCCTCACGGGGGGGCAACAGACCCAGTACTTC	CASSLTGGQQTQYF
NA	TRBV27	NA	14	TRBJ1-1	TGTGCCAGCAGTTTAAATCGCAGGAACACTGAAGCTTTCTTT	CASSLNRRNTEAFF
TRBD1	TRBV6-1	NA	14	TRBJ1-4	TGTGCCAGCAGCCTACAGGGGGAAATTGAAAAACTGTTTTTT	CASSLQGEIEKLFF
TRBD2	TRBV12-5	NA	16	TRBJ2-5	TGTGCTAGTGGTTTGCGGGGACTAGAGCCTCAAGAGACCCAGTACTTC	CASGLRGLEPQETQYF
TRBD2	TRBV9	NA	18	TRBJ2-5	TGTGCCAGCAGCCCATCGGGACTAGTCGACCCTAATCAAGAGACCCAGTACTTC	CASSPSGLVDPNQETQYF
NA	TRBV29-1	NA	11	TRBJ2-2	TGCAGCGTTGTTTTGGGCGGGGAGCTGTTTTTT	CSVVLGGELFF
TRBD1	TRBV30	NA	11	TRBJ1-2	TGTGCCTGGGGACAGGGGGGAGGCTACACCTTC	CAWGQGGGYTF
NA	TRBV9	NA	16	TRBJ1-1	TGTGCCAGCAGCGTAGGTGTCAGAATGGGGGACACTGAAGCTTTCTTT	CASSVGVRMGDTEAFF
NA	TRBV20-1	NA	15	TRBJ1-5	TGCAGTGCTAGAGTTGAGAGTTATAGCAATCAGCCCCAGCATTTT	CSARVESYSNQPQHF
TRBD2	TRBV27	NA	17	TRBJ2-3	TGTGCCAGCAGTTTCCGTGGGGCTAGTGGGGGGGTCGATACGCAGTATTTT	CASSFRGASGGVDTQYF
TRBD1	TRBV15	NA	13	TRBJ1-5	TGTGCCACTTCGACAGGGGGCTTTCAGCCCCAGCATTTT	CATSTGGFQPQHF
TRBD1	TRBV5-1	NA	16	TRBJ2-1	TGCGCCAGCAGCGTGGATGATCCGGGACAGGGGTATGAGCAGTTCTTC	CASSVDDPGQGYEQFF
NA	TRBV12-3/TRBV12-4	NA	13	TRBJ2-5	TGTGCCAGCAGGCGAGGACCCCAAGAGACCCAGTACTTC	CASRRGPQETQYF
NA	TRBV18	few	14	TRBJ2-2	TGTGCCAGCTCACCTCGATCGAACACCGGGGAGCTGTTTTTT	CASSPRSNTGELFF
NA	TRBV12-3/TRBV12-4	NA	14	TRBJ2-2	TGTGCCAGCAGTTTTAACATCCGCACCGGGGAGCTGTTTTTT	CASSFNIRTGELFF
NA	TRBV27	NA	16	TRBJ2-2	TGTGCCAGCAGTTTCGGGCAGGGGAGCGACACCGGGGAGCTGTTTTTT	CASSFGQGSDTGELFF
NA	TRBV28	NA	14	TRBJ1-1	TGTGCCAGCAGTTTACAGGGCCGGGTTACTGAAGCTTTCTTT	CASSLQGRVTEAFF
NA	TRBV3-1	NA	14	TRBJ2-4	TGTGCCAGCAGCCAGGGTAAGAGCGGGAACATTCAGTACTTC	CASSQGKSGNIQYF
NA	TRBV19	NA	14	TRBJ1-2	TGTGCCAGCAGCCCGCAGGGAGGGGACTATGGCTACACCTTC	CASSPQGGDYGYTF
NA	TRBV7-2	NA	16	TRBJ2-7	TGTGCCAGCAGCCCGGTATCGACGGTCCCCTCGGACGAGCAGTACTTC	CASSPVSTVPSDEQYF
TRBD1	TRBV9	NA	12	TRBJ1-2	TGTGCCAGCGAACAGGGGGGCTATGGCTACACCTTC	CASEQGGYGYTF
NA	TRBV7-2	NA	14	TRBJ2-1	TGTGCCAGCAGCCCGGTGCCTGCCGGAGGTGAGCAGTTCTTC	CASSPVPAGGEQFF
NA	TRBV5-1	once	15	TRBJ2-5	TGCGCCAGCAGCTCCTTACAGGGACACCAAGAGACCCAGTACTTC	CASSSLQGHQETQYF
NA	TRBV30	NA	13	TRBJ2-5	TGTGCCTGGAGTGTTCGGCCTCTCGAGACCCAGTACTTC	CAWSVRPLETQYF
TRBD2	TRBV4-2	NA	14	TRBJ2-1	TGTGCCAGCAGCCAGCAGCGGGGGGCCAATGAGCAGTTCTTC	CASSQQRGANEQFF
TRBD1	TRBV30	NA	12	TRBJ1-2	TGTGCCTGGAACCCAGGGGGCTATGGCTACACCTTC	CAWNPGGYGYTF
NA	TRBV28	NA	15	TRBJ2-1	TGTGCCAGCAGAGATAGGGGGAGCTCCTACAATGAGCAGTTCTTC	CASRDRGSSYNEQFF
TRBD1	TRBV30	NA	14	TRBJ1-2	TGTGCCTGGAGTACCCACAGGGGAGGGTATGGCTACACCTTC	CAWSTHRGGYGYTF
TRBD1	TRBV19	NA	17	TRBJ2-7	TGTGCCAGTAGTGCCTTGACAGGGATCCATTCGGACTACGAGCAGTACTTC	CASSALTGIHSDYEQYF
TRBD1	TRBV30	NA	14	TRBJ1-5	TGTGCCTGGACCCTGGGACAGTCCAATCAGCCCCAGCATTTT	CAWTLGQSNQPQHF
NA	TRBV6-5	once	14	TRBJ1-6	TGTGCCAGCAGTTACGGAAACCCAAATTCACCCCTCCACTTT	CASSYGNPNSPLHF
TRBD1	TRBV7-3	NA	15	TRBJ2-3	TGTGCCAGCAGCCCCGGGACAGGGCTACAAGATACGCAGTATTTT	CASSPGTGLQDTQYF
TRBD1	TRBV3-1	NA	15	TRBJ1-5	TGTGCCAGCAGCCCGGGACAGGGAGGGAATCAGCCCCAGCATTTT	CASSPGQGGNQPQHF
NA	TRBV5-1	NA	13	TRBJ1-2	TGCGCCAGCAGCTTCGGGGCCGTCTATGGCTACACCTTC	CASSFGAVYGYTF
NA	TRBV6-4	NA	14	TRBJ2-1	TGTGCCAGCAGTGACTCGCAGGGTCACAATGAGCAGTTCTTC	CASSDSQGHNEQFF
TRBD1	TRBV18	NA	14	TRBJ1-5	TGTGCCAGCTCTCCCGACAGGGGAGGTCAGCCCCAGCATTTT	CASSPDRGGQPQHF
NA	TRBV20-1	NA	12	TRBJ2-3	TGCAGTGCTAGCTCAGCAGAAGATACGCAGTATTTT	CSASSAEDTQYF
NA	TRBV4-1	NA	15	TRBJ1-2	TGCGCCAGCAGCCAAGTGTCGAGAACCAACTATGGCTACACCTTC	CASSQVSRTNYGYTF
NA	TRBV20-1	NA	14	TRBJ1-5	TGCAGTGCTATCTTGGACCGGGACAATCAGCCCCAGCATTTT	CSAILDRDNQPQHF